The 5 T cell receptor beta chains reported below all come from one sample, sequenced in a study of cytomegalovirus exposure and HLA in healthy donors. With 60 Vbeta and 13 Jbeta primers, the PCR was carried out. Profiled with immunoSEQ multiplex PCR; TCRdb holds only in-frame clones, not every one. This table has fewer than 200,000 clones, about three quarters appearing once. Input material: PBMCs. The receptors here all came from a man aged 18 to 29 in good health and CMV-seronegative.

A remark on this clone: One junction end disagrees with the germline gene, perhaps due to a read error. The chain uses TRBV7-9 and TRBJ1-3; D is uncertain. Germline CDR1 is SEHNR and CDR2 is FQNEAQ (reference sequence). This CDR3 comprises 12 residues. The CDR3 loop reads CSSSLGPDTIYF. DNA of the CDR3: TGTTCCAGCAGCTTAGGTCCGGACACCATATATTTT.

V and J are TRBV10-1 and TRBJ1-5, with 8 bases matching TRBD1. CDR3 length equals 14 residues. V lost 0 bases to trimming and J lost 5 bases; unmatched junction nucleotides: 0. Germline assignment: CDR1 WNHNN and CDR2 SYGVQD (reference sequence). In nucleotides, the CDR3 is TGCGCCAGCAGTGAGTCGACAGGGGATCAGCCCCAGCATTTT. Amino acids: CASSESTGDQPQHF.

The rearrangement uses TRBV5-4 and TRBJ2-1, with a possible D match to TRBD2 (5 bases). CDR3 length: 13 residues. Between the trimmed V and J ends, which lost 6 bases and 6 bases, there was a span of 13 bases. Germline CDR1 SGHNT, CDR2 YYREEE (reference sequence). Here the CDR3 DNA reads TGTGCCAGCAACAACCGGGGTGGCAATGAGCAGTTCTTC. It encodes CASNNRGGNEQFF.

The CDR3 is CASSPTTAGGPFSYEQYF. For the CDR3, the DNA is TGCGCCAGCAGCCCCACTACAGCGGGAGGGCCGTTTTCCTACGAGCAGTACTTC. V and J are TRBV4-1 and TRBJ2-7; 10 nucleotides agree with TRBD2. The CDR3 is made up of 18 amino acids. Germline CDR1 is MGHRA and CDR2 is YSYEKL. V trimming: 4 bases; J trimming: 1 base; junction bases outside the gene matches: 13.

The sample holds one count of this clone. The J gene is TRBJ2-3, the V gene TRBV7-2; maybe TRBD1 (6 bases). This CDR3 is built from 13 residues. The V gene lost 3 bases and the J gene lost 3 bases, with 7 bases spanning the gap. Germline CDR1 SGHTA, CDR2 FQGNSA. DNA for the CDR3: TGTGCCAGCAGCTTCAGGGGAACAGATACGCAGTATTTT. This encodes CASSFRGTDTQYF.